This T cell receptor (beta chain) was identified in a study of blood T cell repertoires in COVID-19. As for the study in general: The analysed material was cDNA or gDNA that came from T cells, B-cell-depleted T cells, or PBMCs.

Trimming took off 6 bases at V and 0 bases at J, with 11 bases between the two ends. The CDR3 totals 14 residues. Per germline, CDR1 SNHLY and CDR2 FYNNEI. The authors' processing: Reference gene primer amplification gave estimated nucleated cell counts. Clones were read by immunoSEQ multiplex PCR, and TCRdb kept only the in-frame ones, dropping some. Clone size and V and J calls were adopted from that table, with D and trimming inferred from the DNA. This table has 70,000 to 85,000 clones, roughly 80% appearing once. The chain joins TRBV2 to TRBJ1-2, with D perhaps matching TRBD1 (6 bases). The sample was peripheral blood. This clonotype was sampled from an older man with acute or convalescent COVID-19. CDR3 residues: CASRETGTNYGYTF. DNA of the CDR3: TGTGCCAGCAGAGAAACAGGGACTAACTATGGCTACACCTTC.